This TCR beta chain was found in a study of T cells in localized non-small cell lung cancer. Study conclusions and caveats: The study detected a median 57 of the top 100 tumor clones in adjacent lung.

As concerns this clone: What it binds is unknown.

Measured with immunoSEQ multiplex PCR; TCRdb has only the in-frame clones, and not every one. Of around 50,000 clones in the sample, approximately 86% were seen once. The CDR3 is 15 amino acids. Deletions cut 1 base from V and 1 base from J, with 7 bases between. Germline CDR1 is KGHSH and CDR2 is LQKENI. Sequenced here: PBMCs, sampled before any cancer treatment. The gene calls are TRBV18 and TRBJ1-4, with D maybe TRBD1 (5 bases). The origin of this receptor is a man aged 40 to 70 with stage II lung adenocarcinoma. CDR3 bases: TGTGCCAGCTCACCACGGGGGGAAACTAATGAAAAACTGTTTTTT. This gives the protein CASSPRGETNEKLFF.